The 2 T cell receptor beta chains reported below all come from one sample, sequenced in a study of blood T cell repertoires in COVID-19. Repertoires were generated with immunoSEQ multiplex PCR, while TCRdb's copy carries only in-frame clones and drops some. The sample includes 300,000 or so clones, over 75% of them seen just once. Source material: PBMCs or T cells enriched from blood (not recorded which). The source of these receptors is a woman younger than 45 who had recovered from COVID-19.

CDR3 sequence: CASSPFRGIGEAFF. CDR3 DNA: TGTGCCAGCAGTCCCTTCCGCGGTATAGGTGAAGCTTTCTTT. The chain combines TRBV28 with TRBJ1-1; D gene uncertain. Between the trimmed V and J ends, which lost 5 bases and 7 bases, there was a span of 17 bases. CDR1 is MDHEN, CDR2 SYDVKM, per germline. CDR3 length: 14 amino acids.

The rearrangement joins TRBV9 to TRBJ1-6; 9 bases map to TRBD1. CDR1 and CDR2 from the germline V gene are SGDLS and YYNGEE. The CDR3 is 18 amino acids. V lost 0 bases and J lost 6; bases outside the gene matches: 10. CDR3 bases: TGTGCCAGCAGCGTAGAGGTATCGGTGACAGGGGGTAATTCACCCCTCCACTTT. It translates to CASSVEVSVTGGNSPLHF. The complete variable domain, with remaining parts taken from reference TRBV9 and TRBJ1-6, reads DSGVTQTPKHLITATGQRVTLRCSPRSGDLSVYWYQQSLDQGLQFLIQYYNGEERAKGNILERFSAQQFPDLHSELNLSSLELGDSALYFCASSVEVSVTGGNSPLHFGNGTRLTVT.